This TCR beta chain came from a study of OX40 agonist ivuxolimab in advanced cancers. The protocol was immunoSEQ multiplex PCR, while the TCRdb copy is restricted to in-frame clones and leaves out a portion. Of more than 65,000 clones in the sample, approximately 87% are singletons; the top ten hold roughly 6.1%. Broader study findings: Antigen specificity was not determined for the expanded peripheral T cells.

V gave up 0 bases and J gave up 15 bases, with 9 bases separating them. Germline CDR1 is MNHEY and CDR2 is SMNVEV (reference sequence). The CDR3 extends over 12 amino acids. As concerns this clone: Its specificity is not known.

The sequencing used CD4+ or CD8+ T cells sorted from blood, collected in a trial of the OX40 agonist ivuxolimab. The sequence derives from an adult with an advanced solid tumor such as melanoma, head and neck, liver or kidney cancer. J is TRBJ2-6 and V is TRBV27; D may be TRBD1 or TRBD2 (5 bases each). As DNA, the CDR3 is TGTGCCAGCAGTTTATCGGACGGGGCCCTGACTTTC. Its protein product is CASSLSDGALTF.